This TCR beta chain was documented in a study of blood T cells in healthy people across ages. On this clonotype itself: Its matching antigen is unknown.

The CDR3 consists of 14 residues. Looked up from germline, CDR1 is SGHTA and CDR2 is FQGNSA. General study results and limits: The fall in TCR beta diversity per million T cells was roughly linear with age.

Per-sample yields of isolated PBMCs were at least 6.5 million. A sample-barcoded 5' primer and a J-beta primer mix were used in a second PCR of roughly 7 to 11 cycles. Every sample gave at least 2.5 million paired-end reads containing CDR3. TCRdb redid the calling of the 5' RACE reads with MiXCR, one entry per CDR3 protein. Among about 640,000 distinct CDR3 sequences listed, approximately 50% were seen once. The V call is TRBV7-2, the J call TRBJ2-4, with 10 bases lining up with TRBD1. TRBJ2-7 matches the DNA end more closely, so the J call is doubtful. This TCR was sampled from a man aged 60 to 75 in good health. The sample comprised blood. The chain's CDR3 is CASSFDRGPYEQYF. CDR3 nucleotides: TGTGCCAGCAGCTTTGACAGGGGGCCCTACGAGCAGTACTTC.